This TCR beta chain was captured by sequencing in a study of blood T cell repertoires in COVID-19. This CDR3 region has 13 residues. V shed 1 base and J 5 bases; nucleotides not matched to a gene: 1. Germline lookup yields CDR1 KGHDR and CDR2 SFDVKD. Sequencing used immunoSEQ multiplex PCR; TCRdb keeps in-frame clones, though not all of them. The data show about 200,000 clones, with roughly nine tenths seen just once and 0.75% to 1% held by the top ten. The sample taken for sequencing was peripheral blood. The V call is TRBV24-1, the J call TRBJ2-7; 7 nucleotides match TRBD1. This receptor was obtained from a man in his fifties or sixties with COVID-19, enrolled during active disease. The CDR3 loop is CATSDLGGNEQYF. In DNA form, the CDR3 reads TGTGCCACCAGTGATTTAGGGGGCAACGAGCAGTACTTC.